Each of the 27 T cell receptor beta chains below was sequenced from the same sample in a study of Tregs in tolerant kidney transplant recipients. Libraries were prepared by immunoSEQ multiplex PCR; TCRdb keeps only in-frame clonotypes and omits some of them. The data show more than 90,000 clones, with over 85% seen just once and 1.5% to 2% held by the top ten. Related graft donors supplied nonmyeloablative bone marrow transplants, and mixed chimerism was transient. The sequencing here drew on CD4+ T cells from blood (PBMCs), taken 12 months after the transplant. All receptors derive from a human patient who received a combined kidney and bone marrow transplant. A share of the T cells may be of graft donor origin.

This chain uses TRBV5-1 with TRBJ2-2; 8 bases align to TRBD1. From germline, CDR1 is SGHRS and CDR2 YFSETQ. The CDR3 sequence is 19 residues long. J lost 0 bases, V lost 5 bases, and 15 bases had no gene match. CDR3 residues: CASSGYGQGGFSNTGELFF. The CDR3 DNA reads as TGCGCCAGCAGTGGTTATGGACAGGGTGGTTTCTCGAACACCGGGGAGCTGTTTTTT.

This sequence joins TRBV7-3 and TRBJ2-1, with D perhaps TRBD1 (6 bases). From germline, CDR1 is SGHTA and CDR2 FQGTGA. Trimming shortened V by 0 bases and J by 0 bases, and 12 bases separated the two germline ends. The CDR3 consists of 17 residues. CDR3 protein: CASSLTRTAGSYNEQFF. In DNA form, the CDR3 reads TGTGCCAGCAGCTTAACCCGGACAGCTGGCTCCTACAATGAGCAGTTCTTC.

This clone appeared a single time. Other DNA sequences in this specimen translate into the identical CDR3. J is TRBJ2-5 and V is TRBV18; 11 positions match TRBD1. Unmatched junction bases numbered 5, after V lost 6 bases and J lost 5 bases. CDR3 length: 14 residues. CDR1 KGHSH and CDR2 LQKENI come from the germline V gene. CDR3 DNA: TGTGCCAGCTCTCCGGACAGGGGGCGGGAGACCCAGTACTTC. This encodes CASSPDRGRETQYF. Looking up the rest from reference TRBV18 and TRBJ2-5 gives the full variable domain: NAGVMQNPRHLVRRRGQEARLRCSPMKGHSHVYWYRQLPEEGLKFMVYLQKENIIDESGMPKERFSAEFPKEGPSILRIQQVVRGDSAAYFCASSPDRGRETQYFGPGTRLLVL.

As to this clone: At the DNA level, this CDR3 is encoded by other sequences in the same sample as well. The chain links TRBV19 to TRBJ1-6; D gene uncertain. The CDR3 loop spans 15 amino acids. Germline V CDR1 and CDR2: LNHDA, SQIVND (reference sequence). V lost 6 bases and J lost 6, with 15 bases in between. In nucleotides, the CDR3 is TGTGCCAGTAGCCCAGGCAGAGGGATTAATTCACCCCTCCACTTT. Residues: CASSPGRGINSPLHF.

This chain uses TRBV5-4 with TRBJ2-2; D uncertain. Germline V gene lookup returns CDR1 SGHNT and CDR2 YYREEE (reference sequence). V lost 2 bases, J lost 0 bases, and 8 bases lay in between. CDR3 length equals 15 residues. CDR3 region: CASSFRRANTGELFF. In DNA form, the CDR3 reads TGTGCCAGCAGCTTTCGCCGGGCGAACACCGGGGAGCTGTTTTTT.

The rearrangement joins TRBV4-3 to TRBJ2-3; 13 bases map to TRBD2. The germline V gene has CDR1 LGHNA and CDR2 YSLEER. J was trimmed by 3 bases and V by 2 bases; bases with no gene match: 8. This CDR3 has 18 amino acids. CDR3 sequence reads: CASSQRTPGLAGTDTQYF. The CDR3 DNA sequence: TGCGCCAGCAGCCAACGGACCCCGGGACTAGCGGGAACAGATACGCAGTATTTT.

This clone was picked up one time. The genes are TRBV19 and TRBJ1-1, with 7 bases that match TRBD1. Trimming took 3 bases from V and 4 from J; bases not matched to a gene: 11. Germline CDR1 reads LNHDA; CDR2 reads SQIVND (reference sequence). This CDR3 region has 16 residues. The CDR3 nucleotides are TGTGCCAGTAGTATCTGGGGACAGAAAGGGACCACTGAAGCTTTCTTT. This gives the protein CASSIWGQKGTTEAFF.

This chain links TRBV6-1 with TRBJ1-6, with unresolved D. Germline V gene data show CDR1 as MNHNS and CDR2 as SASEGT. CDR3 length: 15 residues. Trimming took 8 bases from V and 14 from J, leaving 25 bases between them. Written as DNA, the CDR3 is TGTGCCAGCTCCAGAGGGCCAGGAATAAAGATATCCCTCCACTTT. This sequence encodes CASSRGPGIKISLHF.

The chain links TRBV27 to TRBJ1-1; D call uncertain. The CDR3 spans 15 residues. Per the germline V gene, CDR1 is MNHEY and CDR2 is SMNVEV (reference sequence). Between the trimmed V and J ends, which lost 6 bases and 1 base, there was a span of 15 bases. The CDR3 sequence is CASRQTQPANTEAFF. The CDR3 DNA reads TGTGCCAGCAGGCAGACTCAGCCCGCGAACACTGAAGCTTTCTTT.

The V call is TRBV5-1, the J call TRBJ2-7; D perhaps matches TRBD1 (6 bases). CDR3 length: 12 residues. V lost 2 bases and J lost 4, with 7 bases in between. Germline V gene data show CDR1 as SGHRS and CDR2 as YFSETQ. The CDR3 DNA follows: TGCGCCAGCAGCTTACAGGGATACGAGCAGTACTTC. This translates into CASSLQGYEQYF.

Written as DNA, the CDR3 is TGCAGCGTTGTTCGCGGTAGCTCTGGAAACACCATATATTTT. Protein: CSVVRGSSGNTIYF. The gene calls are TRBV29-1 and TRBJ1-3; no definite D call. This CDR3 comprises 14 residues. Germline V lookup: CDR1 SQVTM, CDR2 ANQGSEA. V was trimmed by 4 bases and J by 0 bases, leaving 10 bases between them.

This chain connects TRBV6-4 to TRBJ2-5, with a possible D match to TRBD2 (6 bases). Trimming took off 5 bases at V and 1 base at J, with 8 bases between the two ends. CDR1 and CDR2 (germline): MRHNA, SNTAGT. This CDR3 spans 13 amino acids. CDR3 region: CASSRGIQETQYF. The CDR3 DNA follows: TGTGCCAGCAGTCGGGGGATCCAAGAGACCCAGTACTTC.

Here the CDR3 DNA reads TGTGCCAGCAGTTGGACCCCGACAGCCCGTAATGAAAAACTGTTTTTT. Protein sequence: CASSWTPTARNEKLFF. This chain uses TRBV28 with TRBJ1-4, with a possible D match to TRBD1 (5 bases). Germline V gene data show CDR1 as MDHEN and CDR2 as SYDVKM. The CDR3 is 16 residues long. Trimming removed 4 bases from V and 4 bases from J, with 16 bases in between.

This rearrangement joins TRBV4-3 to TRBJ2-4, with 7 bases that match TRBD1. Unmatched junction bases numbered 10, after V lost 0 bases and J lost 2 bases. This CDR3 is 18 amino acids long. CDR1 is LGHNA and CDR2 is YSLEER in the germline V gene. The CDR3 loop is CASSQDVWQGVSKNIQYF. CDR3 coding DNA: TGCGCCAGCAGCCAAGATGTTTGGCAGGGGGTTTCCAAAAACATTCAGTACTTC.

Only one count was recorded for this clone. J is TRBJ1-6 and V is TRBV11-3; D remains unclear. The CDR3 loop spans 12 amino acids. The V gene's germline CDR1 is SGHNT and CDR2 YENEEA. The V end was cut by 7 bases, the J end by 9 bases, with 10 bases between. For the CDR3, the DNA is TGTGCCAGCACCCGCGGCAGTTCACCCCTCCACTTT. It codes for CASTRGSSPLHF.

The chain is built from TRBV4-1 and TRBJ1-2; 8 bases match TRBD1. Trimming took 8 bases from V and 3 from J; bases not matched to a gene: 11. The CDR3 is made up of 15 amino acids. Germline CDR1 is MGHRA and CDR2 is YSYEKL. CDR3 sequence reads: CASRSLTGDYYGYTF. The CDR3 DNA sequence: TGCGCCAGCCGTTCCTTGACAGGGGATTACTATGGCTACACCTTC.

This sequence joins TRBV18 and TRBJ2-7; 7 positions agree with TRBD2. This CDR3 is 13 amino acids long. The trim removed 3 bases at V and 5 bases at J, leaving 4 bases unmatched. The germline gives CDR1 KGHSH, CDR2 LQKENI. CDR3 bases: TGTGCCAGCTCACCGACTAGCCTCCACGAGCAGTACTTC. It translates to CASSPTSLHEQYF. The variable domain in full, with the rest retrieved from reference TRBV18 and TRBJ2-7, is NAGVMQNPRHLVRRRGQEARLRCSPMKGHSHVYWYRQLPEEGLKFMVYLQKENIIDESGMPKERFSAEFPKEGPSILRIQQVVRGDSAAYFCASSPTSLHEQYFGPGTRLTVT.

The chain carries TRBV11-3 and TRBJ2-5; 14 bases map to TRBD2. Germline V gene sequence: CDR1 SGHNT, CDR2 YENEEA. J lost 4 bases, V lost 5 bases, and 6 bases had no gene match. CDR3 length: 16 residues. CDR3 protein: CASSTRTSGRRETQYF. The CDR3 coding sequence is TGTGCCAGCAGCACGCGGACTAGCGGGAGGAGAGAGACCCAGTACTTC.

The genes are TRBV30 and TRBJ2-7, with D perhaps matching TRBD2 (6 bases). The CDR3 totals 16 residues. V lost 2 bases and J 2 bases, leaving 19 bases between the germline ends. Germline V gives CDR1 GTSNPN, CDR2 SVGIG (reference sequence). As DNA, the CDR3 is TGTGCCTGGAGTTCTCTATCGGGACTCATGACCTACGAGCAGTACTTC. Its protein is CAWSSLSGLMTYEQYF.

The chain combines TRBV4-3 with TRBJ2-1; 9 bases line up with TRBD2. Trimming cost V 0 bases and J 3 bases; bases outside gene matches: 9. The CDR3 runs to 18 residues. The germline V gene encodes CDR1 LGHNA and CDR2 YSLEER. Here the CDR3 reads CASSQDMWVAGVYNEQFF. The CDR3 DNA follows: TGCGCCAGCAGCCAAGATATGTGGGTAGCGGGAGTCTACAATGAGCAGTTCTTC.

The rearrangement joins TRBV9 to TRBJ2-7; TRBD2 might be the D (5 bases). Per germline, CDR1 SGDLS and CDR2 YYNGEE. V lost 1 base to trimming and J lost 7 bases, with 12 bases between them. This CDR3 contains 13 residues. The chain's CDR3 is CASSVTSSGEQYF. CDR3 coding DNA: TGTGCCAGCAGCGTAACCTCCTCGGGGGAGCAGTACTTC.

This sequence joins TRBV28 and TRBJ1-1; TRBD1 is a possible D gene (6 bases). The CDR3 loop spans 15 amino acids. Germline CDR1 reads MDHEN; CDR2 reads SYDVKM. Trimming stripped 2 bases from V and 2 bases from J, with 12 bases between. Written as DNA, the CDR3 is TGTGCCAGCAGTTTACAGGGGTTCGGCAACACTGAAGCTTTCTTT. It codes for CASSLQGFGNTEAFF.

In DNA, the CDR3 is TGCGCCAGCAGCGCGGTGGACACAGGGCTGGCCTCCTACGAGCAGTACTTC. Translated, it gives CASSAVDTGLASYEQYF. The chain combines TRBV5-1 with TRBJ2-7; D is perhaps TRBD1 (6 bases). Deletions cut 4 bases from V and 0 bases from J, with 20 bases between. The CDR3 loop spans 17 amino acids. Germline CDR1 is SGHRS and CDR2 is YFSETQ.

The chain links TRBV30 to TRBJ2-5; 9 bases are a match to TRBD2. CDR1 GTSNPN and CDR2 SVGIG come from the germline V gene (reference sequence). V shed 2 bases and J 2 bases; nucleotides not matched to a gene: 3. The CDR3 runs 14 residues. The chain's CDR3 is CAWSPAGGQETQYF. The CDR3 region has the DNA TGTGCCTGGAGTCCAGCGGGGGGTCAAGAGACCCAGTACTTC.

V gene TRBV6-6 combines with J gene TRBJ1-5; the match to TRBD1 covers 8 bases. Per the germline V gene, CDR1 is MNHNY and CDR2 is SVGAGI (reference sequence). The CDR3 is made up of 15 amino acids. V lost 2 bases and J lost 3; bases outside the gene matches: 3. The chain's CDR3 is CASSYEQGANQPQHF. The CDR3 DNA reads as TGTGCCAGCAGTTACGAGCAGGGGGCCAATCAGCCCCAGCATTTT.

Concerning this clone itself: The same CDR3 is also encoded by other DNA sequences in this sample. V is TRBV7-2 and J is TRBJ1-6; 7 bases fit TRBD1. Germline loops: CDR1 SGHTA, CDR2 FQGNSA. Trimming took 3 bases from V and 7 from J; bases not matched to a gene: 3. The CDR3 consists of 14 residues. Here the CDR3 DNA reads TGTGCCAGCAGCTTTTTGGGACAGAATTCACCCCTCCACTTT. This codes for CASSFLGQNSPLHF.

The sample holds one count of this clone. The chain links TRBV14 to TRBJ2-3, with D unresolved. The V end was cut by 1 base, the J end by 2 bases, with 7 bases between. CDR1 is SGHDN, CDR2 FVKESK, per germline. CDR3 size: 14 residues. The CDR3 region has the DNA TGTGCCAGCAGCCAAGCTTATGTCACAGATACGCAGTATTTT. Amino acids: CASSQAYVTDTQYF.